One sample yielded the 14 T cell receptor beta chains listed below, sequenced in a study of T cell changes during pregnancy in multiple sclerosis. Profiling relied on immunoSEQ multiplex PCR, and the TCRdb table lists in-frame clones only, not all of them. The sample has some 37,000 clones, 88% seen once. The sequencing here drew on CD4+ T cells from peripheral blood mononuclear cells, taken before pregnancy. The origin of the receptors is a female donor with multiple sclerosis, enrolled in a pregnancy study.

The rearrangement uses TRBV5-4 and TRBJ2-3; D is uncertain. The CDR3 has 12 amino acids. Germline V gene data show CDR1 as SGHNT and CDR2 as YYREEE (reference sequence). Trimming stripped 4 bases from V and 5 bases from J, with 8 bases between. The CDR3 bases are TGTGCCAGCAGCAGCACCCAAGATACGCAGTATTTT. It is translated as CASSSTQDTQYF. The whole variable domain, filled in from reference TRBV5-4 and TRBJ2-3, reads ETGVTQSPTHLIKTRGQQVTLRCSSQSGHNTVSWYQQALGQGPQFIFQYYREEENGRGNFPPRFSGLQFPNYSSELNVNALELDDSALYLCASSSTQDTQYFGPGTRLTVL.

This clone was seen once. The J gene is TRBJ2-7, the V gene TRBV27, with TRBD1 matching over 8 bases. Germline-derived CDR1 and CDR2 are MNHEY and SMNVEV (reference sequence). This CDR3 contains 16 residues. Germline trimming cut 5 bases from V and 1 base from J; bases unmatched to any gene: 10. Here the CDR3 reads CASSPVSGGASYEQYF. The CDR3 nucleotides read TGTGCCAGCAGTCCAGTGTCAGGGGGCGCATCCTACGAGCAGTACTTC.

V usage is TRBV6-1 and J usage is TRBJ1-5; 8 bases are shared with TRBD1. This CDR3 spans 14 amino acids. Looked up from germline, CDR1 is MNHNS and CDR2 is SASEGT. The trim removed 2 bases at V and 6 bases at J, leaving 3 bases unmatched. Here the CDR3 DNA reads TGTGCCAGCAGTGAAACAGGGGGGAGTCAGCCCCAGCATTTT. Translated: CASSETGGSQPQHF.

The rearrangement joins TRBV27 to TRBJ2-1; D possibly corresponds to TRBD2 (5 bases). This CDR3 region has 14 residues. The germline V gene has CDR1 MNHEY and CDR2 SMNVEV (reference sequence). The V end lost 6 bases, the J end lost 6 bases, and 15 bases lay between the germline ends. Here the CDR3 DNA reads TGTGCCAGCAGACCTGATTCGGGAATCAATGAGCAGTTCTTC. Translation: CASRPDSGINEQFF.

This chain uses TRBV19 with TRBJ2-5; D remains unclear. V was pared by 3 bases and J by 5 bases, with 16 bases between. CDR1 and CDR2 from the germline V gene are LNHDA and SQIVND (reference sequence). The CDR3 runs 15 residues. CDR3 loop: CASSMRIEPWETQYF. CDR3 DNA sequence: TGTGCCAGTAGTATGCGGATTGAGCCTTGGGAGACCCAGTACTTC. The variable domain in full, completed from reference TRBV19 and TRBJ2-5, reads DGGITQSPKYLFRKEGQNVTLSCEQNLNHDAMYWYRQDPGQGLRLIYYSQIVNDFQKGDIAEGYSVSREKKESFPLTVTSAQKNPTAFYLCASSMRIEPWETQYFGPGTRLLVL.

The V call is TRBV28, the J call TRBJ2-7, with a weak D call TRBD2 (6 bases). V lost 6 bases to trimming and J lost 0 bases, with 15 bases between them. Germline V gene lookup returns CDR1 MDHEN and CDR2 SYDVKM. CDR3 length: 15 residues. The CDR3 is CASSPAGSSSYEQYF. The DNA of the CDR3 is TGTGCCAGCAGCCCGGCGGGATCTAGCTCCTACGAGCAGTACTTC.

The rearrangement joins TRBV6-1 to TRBJ2-5; TRBD2 might be the D (5 bases). This CDR3 comprises 13 residues. CDR1 is MNHNS and CDR2 is SASEGT in the germline V gene. The V end lost 4 bases, the J end lost 2 bases, and 8 bases lay between the germline ends. This chain's CDR3 is CASSATTQETQYF. Written as DNA, the CDR3 is TGTGCCAGCAGTGCGACTACACAAGAGACCCAGTACTTC.

The V call is TRBV5-4, the J call TRBJ2-2, with a possible D match to TRBD1 (5 bases). The V end was cut by 0 bases, the J end by 1 base, with 7 bases between. This CDR3 spans 15 amino acids. CDR1 is SGHNT and CDR2 is YYREEE in the germline V gene (reference sequence). CDR3 amino acids: CASSLDTGNTGELFF. The CDR3 region has the DNA TGTGCCAGCAGCTTGGACACAGGGAACACCGGGGAGCTGTTTTTT.

The rearrangement joins TRBV6-1 to TRBJ1-2; 8 bases line up with TRBD1. Germline V gene lookup returns CDR1 MNHNS and CDR2 SASEGT. V shed 6 bases and J 2 bases; nucleotides not matched to a gene: 8. There are 15 residues in the CDR3. CDR3 nucleotide sequence: TGTGCCAGCAGGGCTGGACAGGGAGCAAACTATGGCTACACCTTC. Amino acid sequence: CASRAGQGANYGYTF.

This clone has a single count. The chain carries TRBV6-1 and TRBJ2-3; D remains ambiguous. V lost 0 bases and J 7 bases, leaving 5 bases between the germline ends. The CDR3 sequence is 12 residues long. In germline, CDR1 is MNHNS, CDR2 SASEGT. As DNA, the CDR3 is TGTGCCAGCAGTGAAGCGCAGAATACGCAGTATTTT. Protein: CASSEAQNTQYF.

V is TRBV5-1 and J is TRBJ2-7; D not certain. V was clipped by 0 bases and J by 3 bases, with 7 bases between them. Germline V gene data show CDR1 as SGHRS and CDR2 as YFSETQ. This CDR3 region has 13 residues. CDR3 in DNA: TGCGCCAGCAGCTTGGACATCCGCTACGAGCAGTACTTC. As protein: CASSLDIRYEQYF.

V is TRBV5-1 and J is TRBJ2-1; no clear D. Germline V CDR1 and CDR2: SGHRS, YFSETQ. The CDR3 extends over 15 amino acids. Trimming left V 0 bases short and J 0 bases short, with 7 bases between. The CDR3 sequence: CASSLAGDSYNEQFF. The CDR3 bases are TGCGCCAGCAGCTTGGCGGGTGACTCCTACAATGAGCAGTTCTTC. The whole variable domain, remainder taken from reference TRBV5-1 and TRBJ2-1, is KAGVTQTPRYLIKTRGQQVTLSCSPISGHRSVSWYQQTPGQGLQFLFEYFSETQRNKGNFPGRFSGRQFSNSRSEMNVSTLELGDSALYLCASSLAGDSYNEQFFGPGTRLTVL.

This chain uses TRBV5-6 with TRBJ2-2, with TRBD2 matching over 9 bases. Germline trimming cut 0 bases from V and 6 bases from J; bases unmatched to any gene: 12. Germline CDR1 is SGHDT and CDR2 is YYEEEE. CDR3 size: 18 residues. DNA for the CDR3: TGTGCCAGCAGCTTGGTCCTAGCGGGATGGGATTTCTCCGGGGAGCTGTTTTTT. Translation gives CASSLVLAGWDFSGELFF.

The chain couples TRBV6-6 to TRBJ2-5; TRBD2 aligns across 11 bases. CDR1 is MNHNY, CDR2 SVGAGI, per germline (reference sequence). Trimming at V came to 6 bases and at J to 2 bases, leaving 5 bases not matched to a gene. This CDR3 spans 15 amino acids. This chain's CDR3 is CASRIAGGRQETQYF. CDR3 DNA sequence: TGTGCCAGCAGGATAGCGGGAGGGCGTCAAGAGACCCAGTACTTC.